This T cell receptor (beta chain) was sequenced in a study of cytomegalovirus exposure and HLA in healthy donors. Notes on the study in general: Per a prior analysis, the majority of TCR beta V segments were productive roughly 87% or roughly 30% of the time.

CDR1 and CDR2 (germline): LGHNA, YNFKEQ. V was clipped by 0 bases and J by 2 bases; unmatched bases: 4. The CDR3 has 18 amino acids. Regarding this clone: Its antigen is still unknown.

The PCR ran on 60 Vbeta and 13 Jbeta primers. The table came from immunoSEQ multiplex PCR; TCRdb's copy has only in-frame clones and leaves some out. The sample consists of approximately 190,000 clones, approximately 78% of them appearing once. The sequence came from a woman aged 18 to 35 in good health and CMV-seronegative. The sample was PBMCs. J is TRBJ2-1 and V is TRBV4-2, with 13 bases lining up with TRBD2. CDR3 loop: CASSQERTSGRAYNEQFF. CDR3 sequence (DNA): TGTGCCAGCAGCCAAGAACGCACTAGCGGGAGGGCCTACAATGAGCAGTTCTTC.